This T cell receptor beta chain was sequenced for a study of Ad26.COV2.S vaccination and SARS-CoV-2 variants. As for the study in general: Once, or twice with 56 days between doses, Ad26.COV2.S was given intramuscularly. General study points: Analyses of TCR breadth and depth may have underestimated total T cell responses.

Treatment here: around 19 received Ad26.COV2.S at low or high dose, single or two shots; five or six received placebo; per-sample allocation not given. Samples came from day 63 after the first vaccine or placebo injection. The individual, an adult aged 18-55 years, was a donor in Boston. Here immunoSEQ multiplex PCR was the method, and the copy in TCRdb shows in-frame clones only, minus some. Of approximately 300,000 clones listed, about 85% are singletons. This clone occurred a few times. Antigen unknown. The CDR3 length is 13 residues. Germline V CDR1 and CDR2: SQVTM, ANQGSEA. Trimming shortened V by 4 bases and J by 0 bases, and 9 bases separated the two germline ends.

The specimen was peripheral blood, collected in a trial of Ad26.COV2.S vaccine versus placebo. The chain uses TRBV29-1 and TRBJ1-2, with D maybe TRBD1 (5 bases). The source is a person aged 18 to 65 who received the Ad26.COV2.S COVID-19 vaccine or a placebo. The CDR3 loop reads CSVGQRANYGYTF. The CDR3 DNA follows: TGCAGCGTTGGACAGCGAGCTAACTATGGCTACACCTTC.